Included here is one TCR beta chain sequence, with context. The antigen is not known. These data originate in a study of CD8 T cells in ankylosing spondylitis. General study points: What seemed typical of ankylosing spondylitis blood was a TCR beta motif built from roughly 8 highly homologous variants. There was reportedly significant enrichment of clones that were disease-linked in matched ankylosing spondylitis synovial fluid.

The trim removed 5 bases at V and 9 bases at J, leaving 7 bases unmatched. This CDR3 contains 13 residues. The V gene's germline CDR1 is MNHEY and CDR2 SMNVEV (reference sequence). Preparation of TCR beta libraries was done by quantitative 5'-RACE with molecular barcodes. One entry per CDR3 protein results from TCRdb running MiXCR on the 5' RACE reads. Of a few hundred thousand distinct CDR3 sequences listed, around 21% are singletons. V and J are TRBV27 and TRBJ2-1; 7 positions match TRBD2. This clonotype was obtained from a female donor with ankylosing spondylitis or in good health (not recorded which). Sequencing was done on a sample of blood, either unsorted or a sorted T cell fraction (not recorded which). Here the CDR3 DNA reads TGTGCCAGCAGTAACGGACTAGACGGTGAGCAGTTCTTC. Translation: CASSNGLDGEQFF.